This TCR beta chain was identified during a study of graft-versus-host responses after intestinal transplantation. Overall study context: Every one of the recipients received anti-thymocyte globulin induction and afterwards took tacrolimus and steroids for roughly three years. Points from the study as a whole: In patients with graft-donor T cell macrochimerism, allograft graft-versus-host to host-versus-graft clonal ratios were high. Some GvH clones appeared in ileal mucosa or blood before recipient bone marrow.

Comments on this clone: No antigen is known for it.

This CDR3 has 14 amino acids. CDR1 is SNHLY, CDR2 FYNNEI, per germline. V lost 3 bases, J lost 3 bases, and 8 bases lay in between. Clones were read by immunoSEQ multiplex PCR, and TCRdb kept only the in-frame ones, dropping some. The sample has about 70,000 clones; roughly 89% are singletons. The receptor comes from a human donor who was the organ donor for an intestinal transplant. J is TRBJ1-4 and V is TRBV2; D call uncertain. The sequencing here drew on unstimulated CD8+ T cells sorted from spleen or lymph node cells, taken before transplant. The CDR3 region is CASSDLGANEKLFF. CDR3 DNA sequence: TGTGCCAGCAGTGATCTGGGAGCTAATGAAAAACTGTTTTTT.